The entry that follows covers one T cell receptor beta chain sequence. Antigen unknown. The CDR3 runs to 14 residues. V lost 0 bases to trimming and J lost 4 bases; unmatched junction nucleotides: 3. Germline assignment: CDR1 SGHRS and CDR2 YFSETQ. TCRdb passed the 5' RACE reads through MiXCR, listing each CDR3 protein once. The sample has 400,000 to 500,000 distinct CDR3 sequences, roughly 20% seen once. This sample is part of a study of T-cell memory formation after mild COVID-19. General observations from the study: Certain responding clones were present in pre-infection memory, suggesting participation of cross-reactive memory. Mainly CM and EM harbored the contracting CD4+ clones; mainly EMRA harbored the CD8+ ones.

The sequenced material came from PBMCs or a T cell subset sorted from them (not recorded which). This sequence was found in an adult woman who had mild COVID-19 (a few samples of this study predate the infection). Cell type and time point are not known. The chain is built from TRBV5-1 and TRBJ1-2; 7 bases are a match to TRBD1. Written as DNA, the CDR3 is TGCGCCAGCAGCTTGGAGGGGACAGCCTATGGCTACACCTTC. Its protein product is CASSLEGTAYGYTF.